Listed below are T cell receptor beta chains from one sample, sequenced in a study of cytomegalovirus exposure and HLA in healthy donors. Sequenced by immunoSEQ multiplex PCR; TCRdb stores in-frame clones only, minus some. The sample shows some 150,000 clones, around 82% of them seen only once. Input material: PBMCs. The receptors derive from a man aged 18-30 years in good health and CMV-seropositive. CDR3s include the opening cysteine and the closing phenylalanine or tryptophan. D genes are given only for firm matches. The listing skips clone size in some rows; elsewhere it reads once, few, many or a size class.

TRBV28	TRBJ2-6	-	-	CASRPIQGTYSGANVLTF	TGTGCCAGCAGGCCCATCCAGGGGACCTACTCTGGGGCCAACGTCCTGACTTTC
TRBV5-1	TRBJ2-3	-	-	CASSLPGTDTQYF	TGCGCCAGCAGCTTGCCGGGCACAGATACGCAGTATTTT
TRBV6-6	TRBJ1-1	TRBD1	-	CASSYDRGNLEAFF	TGTGCCAGCAGTTACGACAGGGGAAACCTAGAAGCTTTCTTT
TRBV6-1	TRBJ1-1	-	-	CASRVRGSEAFF	TGTGCCAGTAGGGTAAGGGGTTCAGAAGCTTTCTTT
TRBV13	TRBJ2-3	-	-	CASSLRLERDTQYF	TGTGCCAGCAGCTTAAGGCTAGAAAGAGATACGCAGTATTTT
TRBV7-9	TRBJ2-3	TRBD2	-	CASSLDRGGTDTQYF	TGTGCCAGCAGCTTAGATCGGGGGGGCACAGATACGCAGTATTTT
TRBV10-2	TRBJ2-3	TRBD2	-	CASDDALAGNTDTQYF	TGCGCCAGCGACGATGCACTAGCGGGAAACACAGATACGCAGTATTTT
TRBV20-1	TRBJ1-1	-	-	CMGAGNTEAFF	TGCATGGGGGCGGGGAACACTGAAGCTTTCTTT
TRBV5-4	TRBJ2-7	-	-	CASSPPGTPGAEQYF	TGTGCCAGCAGCCCCCCCGGGACCCCAGGGGCCGAGCAGTACTTC
TRBV2	TRBJ2-1	TRBD1	-	CASNPMRGRTLNEQFF	TGTGCCAGCAACCCAATGAGGGGGCGAACGCTCAATGAGCAGTTCTTC
TRBV5-1	TRBJ1-5	TRBD1	few	CASSLEGGRQPQHF	TGCGCCAGCAGCTTGGAAGGGGGCAGACAGCCCCAGCATTTT
TRBV6-1	TRBJ2-7	TRBD2	-	CASSDRLAGAYPEQYF	TGTGCCAGCAGTGATAGGTTAGCGGGAGCTTATCCCGAGCAGTACTTC
TRBV7-6	TRBJ2-1	TRBD2	-	CASSQLAGGYNEQFF	TGTGCCAGCAGTCAACTAGCGGGAGGCTACAATGAGCAGTTCTTC
TRBV5-6	TRBJ2-2	-	-	CASSLLGPTGELFF	TGTGCCAGCAGCTTGCTGGGGCCCACCGGGGAGCTGTTTTTT
TRBV19	TRBJ1-4	-	-	CASTPRRTLNEKLFF	TGTGCCAGTACCCCCCGCAGGACACTTAATGAAAAACTGTTTTTT
TRBV5-4	TRBJ2-6	TRBD2	few	CASIGGGSGANVLTF	TGTGCCAGCATTGGGGGGGGCTCTGGGGCCAACGTCCTGACTTTC
TRBV29-1	TRBJ2-7	TRBD2	-	CSVRWGSSGSSGEQYF	TGCAGCGTCCGATGGGGGAGTAGCGGGAGTTCCGGTGAGCAGTACTTC
TRBV6-1	TRBJ1-2	TRBD1	-	CASSPLTGGDYGYTF	TGTGCCAGCAGTCCCTTGACAGGGGGCGACTATGGCTACACCTTC
TRBV13	TRBJ1-1	-	-	CATKRGRITEAFF	TGTGCCACCAAGCGGGGCAGGATCACTGAAGCTTTCTTT
TRBV30	TRBJ1-1	TRBD1	-	CAWSVGGAYTEAFF	TGTGCCTGGAGTGTAGGGGGCGCTTACACTGAAGCTTTCTTT
TRBV28	TRBJ2-3	-	-	CASTLGSWADTQYF	TGTGCCAGCACCCTCGGGTCTTGGGCAGATACGCAGTATTTT
TRBV5-6	TRBJ2-3	-	once	CASSLELWGLTDTQYF	TGTGCCAGCAGCTTGGAACTATGGGGACTTACAGATACGCAGTATTTT
TRBV4-1	TRBJ2-7	TRBD2	-	CASSQDWREEGYEQYF	TGCGCCAGCAGCCAAGATTGGCGGGAGGAAGGCTACGAGCAGTACTTC
TRBV19	TRBJ1-5	TRBD1	-	CASSTFTGGSNQPQHF	TGTGCCAGTAGTACGTTCACAGGGGGAAGCAATCAGCCCCAGCATTTT
TRBV19	TRBJ1-5	-	-	CASSTAGDGNQPQHF	TGTGCCAGTAGTACTGCAGGGGATGGCAATCAGCCCCAGCATTTT
TRBV19	TRBJ2-1	-	few	CATSSGRYNEQFF	TGTGCCACCTCAAGCGGGCGGTACAATGAGCAGTTCTTC
TRBV18	TRBJ2-5	-	-	CASSRRRTEGETQYF	TGTGCCAGCTCACGACGGAGGACGGAGGGGGAGACCCAGTACTTC